This T cell receptor (beta chain) was recovered during a study of shared clonotypes between healthy human individuals. Germline loops: CDR1 LGHNT, CDR2 FRNRAP. V was clipped by 5 bases and J by 5 bases, with 22 bases between them. The CDR3 sequence is 18 residues long. Deep was the level used in running the assay. Among the unsorted PBMC samples, replicate PCRs used around 270 ng DNA, 30,000 to 35,000 T cell genomes. Repertoires were generated with immunoSEQ multiplex PCR, while TCRdb's copy carries only in-frame clones and drops some. The table shows some 490,000 clones, with around four fifths occurring only once.

Material for sequencing was PBMCs. The clonotype was recovered from a woman aged 40-49 years in good health. Some clones in this sample may be carry-over from other donors' samples. The V gene is TRBV12-5, the J gene TRBJ2-6; the D gene is possibly TRBD1 (5 bases). The CDR3: CASGRGHAGQSRANVLTF. The CDR3 nucleotides are TGTGCTAGTGGTAGAGGCCATGCAGGACAAAGTCGGGCCAACGTCCTGACTTTC.